This T cell receptor (beta chain) is drawn from a study of CD8+CD57+ T cells in acquired aplastic anemia. The wider study: Sorted CD4+ plus CD8+ cells gave DNA averaging about 3.2 ug. General study points: Controls and patients did not differ significantly in CD8+ Simpson's diversity. In common between the patients and the controls were approximately 30 CD8+ CDR3 sequences.

Profiling of TCR beta VDJ combinations and CDR3 sequences used genomic DNA as template. TCRdb reprocessed the reads with MiXCR, giving one entry per CDR3 protein. This repertoire shows around 430,000 distinct CDR3 sequences, roughly a third found once; its top ten account for roughly 0.89%. Unmatched junction bases numbered 10, after V lost 3 bases and J lost 3 bases. Germline-derived CDR1 and CDR2 are SGHVS and FNYEAQ. This CDR3 spans 16 amino acids. The patients chosen for sequencing had shown expansion of CD8+CD57+ cells (detected by flow cytometry). Blood came from patients not yet given any therapy. Comment on this clonotype: Its antigen is as yet unknown.

This receptor was taken from a human donor with aplastic anemia. Sequenced material: sorted CD4+, CD8+, or CD8+CD57+ T cells (not recorded which) from PBMCs. The chain links TRBV7-6 to TRBJ1-1; 7 nucleotides match TRBD1. This CDR3 reads CASSFGFRQGHTEAFF. For the CDR3, the DNA is TGTGCCAGCAGCTTTGGGTTCCGACAGGGTCACACTGAAGCTTTCTTT. Supplemented by reference TRBV7-6 and TRBJ1-1, the full variable domain reads GAGVSQSPRYKVTKRGQDVALRCDPISGHVSLYWYRQALGQGPEFLTYFNYEAQQDKSGLPNDRFSAERPEGSISTLTIQRTEQRDSAMYRCASSFGFRQGHTEAFFGQGTRLTVV.